The 27 T cell receptor beta chains below all came from one sample that was sequenced in a study of STAT3 mutations in large granular lymphocyte leukemia. Sequenced by immunoSEQ multiplex PCR; TCRdb stores in-frame clones only, minus some. The table lists roughly 13,000 clones, roughly nine tenths of them singletons. No cognate antigen is known for these TCRs. Study-wide points: In T-cell large granular lymphocyte leukemia, about half of patients showed multiple immunodominant subclonotypes.

The source material was peripheral blood mononuclear cells. Receptors were obtained from a man in his forties with T-cell large granular lymphocyte leukemia. Some clones in this sample may be carry-over from other donors' samples.

This clone was counted only a few times. CDR3 residues: CASSYGRRVGLSPLHF. The CDR3 nucleotides are TGTGCCAGCAGTTACGGGCGCCGGGTTGGCCTTTCACCCCTCCACTTT. The chain has TRBV6-5 and TRBJ1-6; no clear D. CDR1 and CDR2 from the germline V gene are MNHEY and SVGAGI. The V end was cut by 2 bases, the J end by 9 bases, with 17 bases between. This CDR3 is built from 16 residues.

V usage is TRBV6-1 and J usage is TRBJ2-1, with 12 bases matching TRBD1. The CDR3 sequence is 16 residues long. Germline assignment: CDR1 MNHNS and CDR2 SASEGT. V dropped 4 bases and J dropped 7; count of bases not matched to a gene: 8. CDR3 sequence (DNA): TGTGCCAGCAGTGGATCGGGACAGGGGGCACGGAATGAGCAGTTCTTC. This encodes CASSGSGQGARNEQFF.

The CDR3 loop is CAGQTGYNEQFF. In nucleotides, the CDR3 is TGTGCCGGTCAGACAGGGTACAATGAGCAGTTCTTC. V is TRBV2 and J is TRBJ2-1, with 7 bases that match TRBD1. The junction had 5 bases not matched to a gene; V was cut back by 11 bases and J by 4 bases. The CDR3 runs to 12 residues. Germline loops: CDR1 SNHLY, CDR2 FYNNEI.

J is TRBJ2-7 and V is TRBV15; TRBD1 matches at 8 bases. Trimming at V came to 3 bases and at J to 2 bases, leaving 3 bases not matched to a gene. Germline CDR1 LNHNV, CDR2 YYDKDF (reference sequence). The CDR3 is 14 residues long. CDR3 nucleotide sequence: TGTGCCACCAGCAGGGGACAGGCCACCTACGAGCAGTACTTC. This gives the protein CATSRGQATYEQYF.

The J gene is TRBJ2-7, the V gene TRBV20-1; 7 bases are a match to TRBD2. This CDR3 has 11 amino acids. CDR1 and CDR2 (germline): DFQATT, SNEGSKA (reference sequence). CDR3 region: CGMGGIYEQYF. DNA for the CDR3: TGCGGGATGGGGGGGATCTACGAGCAGTACTTC.

This clone was observed a few times. The chain employs TRBV5-6 and TRBJ2-7; D perhaps matches TRBD1 (6 bases). Germline loops: CDR1 SGHDT, CDR2 YYEEEE. This CDR3 comprises 13 residues. Between the trimmed V and J ends, which lost 4 bases and 7 bases, there was a span of 15 bases. The CDR3 DNA reads as TGTGCCAGCAGCCGCCGGCGGCAGGGGGAGCAGTACTTC. It is translated as CASSRRRQGEQYF.

The chain recombines TRBV5-1 with TRBJ1-1; D unresolved. The CDR3 contains 15 residues. V was pared by 2 bases and J by 0 bases, with 11 bases between. CDR1 is SGHRS, CDR2 YFSETQ, per germline. CDR3 DNA: TGCGCCAGCAGCTTAAACAGACTAATGAACACTGAAGCTTTCTTT. Protein sequence: CASSLNRLMNTEAFF. Using reference TRBV5-1 and TRBJ1-1 for the parts outside the CDR3, the full variable domain is KAGVTQTPRYLIKTRGQQVTLSCSPISGHRSVSWYQQTPGQGLQFLFEYFSETQRNKGNFPGRFSGRQFSNSRSEMNVSTLELGDSALYLCASSLNRLMNTEAFFGQGTRLTVV.

The chain carries TRBV5-1 and TRBJ1-2; 7 nucleotides align to TRBD1. This CDR3 is built from 13 residues. V gave up 3 bases and J gave up 3 bases; unmatched junction bases: 2. Germline assignment: CDR1 SGHRS and CDR2 YFSETQ. CDR3 sequence reads: CASSYGTDYGYTF. The CDR3 DNA sequence: TGCGCCAGCAGCTATGGGACAGACTATGGCTACACCTTC.

This clone is deemed medium-sized. The chain joins TRBV7-6 to TRBJ2-5; possibly TRBD2 for D (6 bases). The CDR3 is 11 amino acids. The germline V gene encodes CDR1 SGHVS and CDR2 FNYEAQ. V was cut by 5 bases and J by 5 bases, with 6 bases left in between. For the CDR3, the DNA is TGTGCCAGCAGCCGGGGGGAGACCCAGTACTTC. Translation: CASSRGETQYF.

This clone was seen only once. This chain uses TRBV6-5 with TRBJ2-1; D is perhaps TRBD1 (6 bases). Trimming left V 8 bases short and J 0 bases short, with 14 bases between. CDR1 and CDR2 from the germline V gene are MNHEY and SVGAGI. The length of the CDR3 is 15 residues. DNA for the CDR3: TGTGCCAGCTGCCAAGGGACAAGCTCCTACAATGAGCAGTTCTTC. As protein: CASCQGTSSYNEQFF.

This sequence joins TRBV6-5 and TRBJ1-1, with D unresolved. Germline V gives CDR1 MNHEY, CDR2 SVGAGI. This CDR3 region has 13 residues. The CDR3 region is CVVRLRLNTEAFF. CDR3 coding DNA: TGTGTGGTCCGTTTAAGATTGAACACTGAAGCTTTCTTT.

The table lists this clone with a count of one. CDR3: CASSWAGYGYTF. CDR3 sequence (DNA): TGCGCCAGCAGCTGGGCAGGGTATGGCTACACCTTC. The chain joins TRBV5-1 to TRBJ1-2, with a possible D match to TRBD1 (5 bases). Trimming took off 3 bases at V and 5 bases at J, with 8 bases between the two ends. Germline loops: CDR1 SGHRS, CDR2 YFSETQ. The CDR3 extends over 12 amino acids.

The chain employs TRBV7-3 and TRBJ2-1, with 9 positions matching TRBD2. The CDR3 is made up of 15 amino acids. The germline gives CDR1 SGHTA, CDR2 FQGTGA. The V and J ends lost 4 bases and 4 bases, in that order; junction bases with no gene match: 5. The CDR3 sequence is CASSSRLAAYNEQFF. The CDR3 DNA follows: TGTGCCAGCAGCTCACGACTAGCGGCTTACAATGAGCAGTTCTTC.

The chain uses TRBV5-4 and TRBJ2-5; possibly TRBD1 or TRBD2 for D (6 bases each). CDR3 size: 17 residues. Germline CDR1 reads SGHNT; CDR2 reads YYREEE (reference sequence). V was trimmed by 2 bases and J by 5 bases, leaving 22 bases between them. The CDR3 sequence: CASSLRGAGVEGETQYF. CDR3 coding DNA: TGTGCCAGCAGCTTAAGGGGGGCAGGGGTGGAAGGCGAGACCCAGTACTTC.

This chain joins TRBV29-1 and TRBJ1-1; perhaps TRBD1 as D (5 bases). V was cut by 7 bases and J by 0 bases, with 15 bases left in between. The germline V gene has CDR1 SQVTM and CDR2 ANQGSEA. CDR3 length equals 14 residues. The CDR3: CSALEQELNTEAFF. The CDR3 DNA sequence: TGCAGCGCTCTCGAACAGGAATTGAACACTGAAGCTTTCTTT.

The V gene is TRBV7-9, the J gene TRBJ1-2; D ambiguous. Germline CDR1 reads SEHNR; CDR2 reads FQNEAQ (reference sequence). The CDR3 runs 15 residues. Trimming cost V 5 bases and J 2 bases, with 15 bases left between them. This CDR3 is CASSPRSGGNYGYTF. The CDR3 nucleotides read TGTGCCAGCAGCCCCCGGTCCGGTGGGAACTATGGCTACACCTTC.

V is TRBV6-6 and J is TRBJ1-1, with D possibly being TRBD1 (5 bases). CDR3 length: 13 residues. The germline gives CDR1 MNHNY, CDR2 SVGAGI (reference sequence). V gave up 7 bases and J gave up 0 bases, with 9 bases separating them. The CDR3 bases are TGTGCCAGCAACAGGCCCATGAACACTGAAGCTTTCTTT. Protein product: CASNRPMNTEAFF.

The chain couples TRBV30 to TRBJ1-3, with D possibly matching TRBD1 (6 bases). V was cut by 3 bases and J by 4 bases, with 13 bases left in between. Germline values: CDR1 GTSNPN, CDR2 SVGIG (reference sequence). This CDR3 comprises 14 residues. The CDR3 DNA follows: TGTGCCTGGAGGGCCGACAGGTCGGGAAACACCATATATTTT. Protein product: CAWRADRSGNTIYF.

This chain links TRBV5-1 with TRBJ1-4; perhaps TRBD1 as D (5 bases). The V gene's germline CDR1 is SGHRS and CDR2 YFSETQ. Deletions cut 0 bases from V and 7 bases from J, with 13 bases between. The CDR3 runs 15 residues. CDR3 coding DNA: TGCGCCAGCAGCTTGGCAGGGACCCCGGGTGAAAAACTGTTTTTT. It encodes CASSLAGTPGEKLFF.

The chain carries TRBV28 and TRBJ2-3; 9 positions match TRBD2. CDR1 and CDR2 from the germline V gene are MDHEN and SYDVKM. V was clipped by 1 base and J by 2 bases; unmatched bases: 10. There are 18 residues in the CDR3. CDR3 in amino acids: CASSLYGHGGGATDTQYF. CDR3 in DNA: TGTGCCAGCAGTTTATACGGACATGGCGGGGGGGCCACAGATACGCAGTATTTT.

This clone has just a few counts. The genes are TRBV5-6 and TRBJ1-2, with a weak D call TRBD1 (6 bases). Germline CDR1 is SGHDT and CDR2 is YYEEEE. Trimming pared 4 bases from V and 4 bases from J, leaving 17 bases between. CDR3 length equals 15 residues. This chain's CDR3 is CASSPRQAFSYGYTF. As DNA, the CDR3 is TGTGCCAGCAGCCCAAGACAGGCCTTCTCCTATGGCTACACCTTC.

J is TRBJ2-1 and V is TRBV7-2; 9 nucleotides line up with TRBD1. J lost 9 bases, V lost 1 base, and 1 base had no gene match. There are 13 residues in the CDR3. Germline values: CDR1 SGHTA, CDR2 FQGNSA. The CDR3: CASSLDRGPEQFF. The CDR3 nucleotides read TGTGCCAGCAGCTTAGACAGGGGGCCTGAGCAGTTCTTC. The full variable domain, completed using reference TRBV7-2 and TRBJ2-1, is GAGVSQSPSNKVTEKGKDVELRCDPISGHTALYWYRQSLGQGLEFLIYFQGNSAPDKSGLPSDRFSAERTGGSVSTLTIQRTQQEDSAVYLCASSLDRGPEQFFGPGTRLTVL.

This sequence joins TRBV5-1 and TRBJ2-1; TRBD1 matches at 12 bases. The CDR3 runs to 16 residues. The V and J ends lost 1 base and 6 bases, in that order; junction bases with no gene match: 5. Germline values: CDR1 SGHRS, CDR2 YFSETQ. CDR3 nucleotides: TGCGCCAGCAGCTTGCGGGGACAGGGGGCGAGCAATGAGCAGTTCTTC. Residues: CASSLRGQGASNEQFF.

The CDR3 region has the DNA TGTGCCAGCAGCCAAGTTACAGGGGGCAATGAGCAGTTCTTC. Translated: CASSQVTGGNEQFF. The chain links TRBV14 to TRBJ2-1; TRBD1 aligns across 8 bases. The V gene's germline CDR1 is SGHDN and CDR2 FVKESK. The junction had 2 bases not matched to a gene; V was cut back by 1 base and J by 6 bases. The CDR3 runs 14 residues.

The chain combines TRBV5-6 with TRBJ1-5; unclear D gene. Looked up from germline, CDR1 is SGHDT and CDR2 is YYEEEE. This CDR3 comprises 15 residues. V was pared by 2 bases and J by 1 base, with 10 bases between. This CDR3 is CASSLGPFSNQPQHF. The CDR3 DNA sequence: TGTGCCAGCAGCTTAGGCCCGTTCAGCAATCAGCCCCAGCATTTT.

The chain combines TRBV9 with TRBJ2-3; TRBD2 matches at 8 bases. In germline, CDR1 is SGDLS, CDR2 YYNGEE. The CDR3 spans 14 residues. The trim removed 3 bases at V and 3 bases at J, leaving 3 bases unmatched. The CDR3 loop reads CASSEAGATDTQYF. CDR3 nucleotides: TGTGCCAGCAGCGAAGCGGGGGCGACAGATACGCAGTATTTT.

The J gene is TRBJ2-3, the V gene TRBV29-1; D gene unclear. The germline V and J ends were trimmed by 5 bases and 0 bases, with 9 bases remaining between them. Germline loops: CDR1 SQVTM, CDR2 ANQGSEA. This CDR3 has 13 residues. DNA of the CDR3: TGCAGCGTTATCCCGGACAGCACAGATACGCAGTATTTT. Translated, it gives CSVIPDSTDTQYF.